These 14 T cell receptor beta chains originate from one sample sequenced in a study of long-term antiretroviral therapy in people with HIV. The immunoSEQ assay was v3.0, run at survey level. The method was immunoSEQ multiplex PCR; TCRdb's version includes in-frame clones alone and lacks a portion of them. Of around 15,000 clones detected, around nine tenths appear once; the ten largest clones hold 12%. The material sequenced was unsorted PBMCs, taken 6.9 years after starting antiretroviral therapy. All receptors come from a man aged 50 or older with HIV.

The genes are TRBV5-1 and TRBJ2-2; 8 bases line up with TRBD1. The V segment lost 4 bases and the J segment 1 base; nucleotides outside the gene matches: 9. The CDR3 consists of 17 residues. Looked up from germline, CDR1 is SGHRS and CDR2 is YFSETQ. CDR3 nucleotides: TGCGCCAGCAGCCCGCAAACCGGGACAGGGAACACCGGGGAGCTGTTTTTT. Translation gives CASSPQTGTGNTGELFF.

This sequence joins TRBV19 and TRBJ2-2; no firm D call. V was trimmed by 6 bases and J by 5 bases, leaving 16 bases between them. The CDR3 runs to 15 residues. Germline assignment: CDR1 LNHDA and CDR2 SQIVND (reference sequence). The CDR3 DNA reads as TGTGCCAGTAGCCCTCCCCCTCTTAGAACCGGGGAGCTGTTTTTT. Translating gives CASSPPPLRTGELFF.

This clone was counted once. The chain carries TRBV6-5 and TRBJ2-7; 7 bases are a match to TRBD1. CDR1 and CDR2 (germline): MNHEY, SVGAGI. Trimming at V came to 4 bases and at J to 2 bases, leaving 5 bases not matched to a gene. The CDR3 runs to 14 residues. CDR3 sequence (DNA): TGTGCCAGCAGTTTTTGGGACAGAACCTACGAGCAGTACTTC. Its translation: CASSFWDRTYEQYF.

V gene TRBV18 combines with J gene TRBJ2-2; D remains unclear. Germline CDR1 reads KGHSH; CDR2 reads LQKENI. The CDR3 has 17 amino acids. The ends were cut back, 3 bases at V and 1 base at J, with 15 bases in the middle. In nucleotides, the CDR3 is TGTGCCAGCTCACCCTTCGATATACTGGGGAACACCGGGGAGCTGTTTTTT. Its protein is CASSPFDILGNTGELFF.

The CDR3 nucleotides are TGTGCCAGCAGTATCCCAGCCTACAATGAGCAGTTCTTC. Translation: CASSIPAYNEQFF. This chain uses TRBV2 with TRBJ2-1; D ambiguous. The V gene lost 5 bases and the J gene lost 2 bases, with 7 bases spanning the gap. The CDR3 is made up of 13 amino acids. Per the germline V gene, CDR1 is SNHLY and CDR2 is FYNNEI. Looking up the rest from reference TRBV2 and TRBJ2-1 gives the full variable domain: EPEVTQTPSHQVTQMGQEVILRCVPISNHLYFYWYRQILGQKVEFLVSFYNNEISEKSEIFDDQFSVERPDGSNFTLKIRSTKLEDSAMYFCASSIPAYNEQFFGPGTRLTVL.

This chain joins TRBV30 and TRBJ1-3; weak D call: TRBD1 (5 bases). Germline lookup yields CDR1 GTSNPN and CDR2 SVGIG (reference sequence). The CDR3 length is 16 residues. V dropped 2 bases and J dropped 3 bases, with 17 bases sitting between them. The CDR3 DNA reads as TGTGCCTGGAGTCCCCGGGACTCGAGTTTTGGAAACACCATATATTTT. Its protein is CAWSPRDSSFGNTIYF.

The rearrangement joins TRBV6-5 to TRBJ1-5, with a tentative D call TRBD1 (5 bases). The V end lost 0 bases, the J end lost 6 bases, and 9 bases lay between the germline ends. CDR1 and CDR2 (germline): MNHEY, SVGAGI. This CDR3 has 14 residues. CDR3 residues: CASSYSGTRQPQHF. The CDR3 DNA follows: TGTGCCAGCAGTTACTCGGGGACCCGTCAGCCCCAGCATTTT.

The chain combines TRBV5-5 with TRBJ2-1, with D tentatively TRBD1 or TRBD2 (6 bases each). V was pared by 0 bases and J by 2 bases, with 9 bases between. The CDR3 runs to 15 residues. Germline CDR1 SGHKS, CDR2 YYEKEE (reference sequence). CDR3 sequence: CASSLEGGPYNEQFF. The CDR3 DNA reads TGTGCCAGCAGCTTGGAGGGGGGACCCTACAATGAGCAGTTCTTC.

This clone was found once. The J gene is TRBJ2-7, the V gene TRBV30; possibly TRBD2 for D (6 bases). Germline CDR1 GTSNPN, CDR2 SVGIG (reference sequence). The CDR3 spans 13 residues. V was trimmed by 0 bases and J by 6 bases, leaving 12 bases between them. Here the CDR3 reads CAWSVRDGLEQYF. DNA of the CDR3: TGTGCCTGGAGTGTGCGGGACGGTCTCGAGCAGTACTTC.

The chain carries TRBV5-1 and TRBJ1-1; perhaps TRBD1 as D (6 bases). With 4 bases removed from V and 4 bases from J, the gap between germline ends came to 17 bases. Germline V gene data show CDR1 as SGHRS and CDR2 as YFSETQ. This CDR3 comprises 15 residues. The CDR3 spells CASSEYTGLGTEAFF. In nucleotides, the CDR3 is TGCGCCAGCAGCGAATATACAGGGTTGGGCACTGAAGCTTTCTTT.

V and J are TRBV19 and TRBJ1-2; D is undetermined. Between the trimmed V and J ends, which lost 7 bases and 2 bases, there was a span of 14 bases. The CDR3 spans 14 residues. Germline V CDR1 and CDR2: LNHDA, SQIVND (reference sequence). The CDR3, as DNA: TGTGCCAGTAACCCGGGCCCACCGAACTATGGCTACACCTTC. This encodes CASNPGPPNYGYTF.

The gene calls are TRBV19 and TRBJ1-2; D is uncertain. Germline values: CDR1 LNHDA, CDR2 SQIVND (reference sequence). Trimming cost V 6 bases and J 2 bases, with 10 bases left between them. The CDR3 totals 13 residues. DNA for the CDR3: TGTGCCAGTAGCCTAATGGAGAACTATGGCTACACCTTC. The encoded protein is CASSLMENYGYTF. Complete variable domain (other parts from reference TRBV19 and TRBJ1-2): DGGITQSPKYLFRKEGQNVTLSCEQNLNHDAMYWYRQDPGQGLRLIYYSQIVNDFQKGDIAEGYSVSREKKESFPLTVTSAQKNPTAFYLCASSLMENYGYTFGSGTRLTVV.

This chain's CDR3 is CACGTGYGYTF. The CDR3 bases are TGTGCCTGCGGGACAGGATACGGCTACACCTTC. The chain links TRBV27 to TRBJ1-2, with 8 bases matching TRBD1. Per germline, CDR1 MNHEY and CDR2 SMNVEV (reference sequence). The CDR3 is 11 amino acids. V shed 11 bases and J 8 bases; nucleotides not matched to a gene: 7.

This clone was seen just once. CDR3 residues: CASSFIGDQPQHF. CDR3 nucleotides: TGTGCCAGCAGTTTTATCGGGGATCAGCCCCAGCATTTT. V and J are TRBV28 and TRBJ1-5; the D is unclear. CDR3 length equals 13 residues. CDR1 and CDR2 (germline): MDHEN, SYDVKM. Trimming left V 3 bases short and J 5 bases short, with 8 bases between.